The rows below give T cell receptor beta chains drawn from one sample of a study of T cell responses to AZD1222 COVID-19 vaccine. Sequenced by immunoSEQ multiplex PCR; TCRdb stores in-frame clones only, minus some. Among approximately 150,000 clones listed, 93% were seen once. The source was peripheral blood, collected on day 0 of AZD1222 vaccination. The source is an adult in good health. Each CDR3 is given with its conserved first and last residue. D genes are given only for firm matches. Some rows have no size entry. The others give once, few or many, or a class for an expanded clone.

V gene	J gene	D gene	clone size	CDR3 DNA	CDR3 protein
TRBV14	TRBJ1-2	-	few	TGTGCCAGCAGCCAAGCAGGGGTGCACGGCTACACCTTC	CASSQAGVHGYTF
TRBV7-7	TRBJ2-2	-	-	TGTGCCAGCAGCTTAGTCCCGGGGGTGGACACCGGGGAGCTGTTTTTT	CASSLVPGVDTGELFF
TRBV24-1	TRBJ2-1	TRBD1	-	TGTGCCACCAGTGATTCGACAGGGTTGAGGGATGAGCAGTTCTTC	CATSDSTGLRDEQFF
TRBV4-1	TRBJ1-2	-	-	TGCGCCAGCAGCCCGTCGCGGGACCCGGCTCTCTATGGCTACACCTTC	CASSPSRDPALYGYTF
TRBV14	TRBJ1-1	-	-	TGTGCCAGCAGCCAAGATGGTCCCCCAGACAGACAGAACACTGAAGCTTTCTTT	CASSQDGPPDRQNTEAFF
TRBV6-5	TRBJ2-3	TRBD1	-	TGTGCCAGCGCCGGGACAGGGGGCACAGATACGCAGTATTTT	CASAGTGGTDTQYF
TRBV6-6	TRBJ2-1	TRBD2	-	TGTGCCAGCAGTTACTTCCGGGGGGGCTCCTACAATGAGCAGTTCTTC	CASSYFRGGSYNEQFF
TRBV29-1	TRBJ1-2	TRBD1	-	TGCAGCGTGGGGCAGGGGGCGGACGGTGGCTACACCTTC	CSVGQGADGGYTF
TRBV18	TRBJ2-7	-	-	TGTGCCAGCTCACCCCCCGCCTCCCGACAGTTCTACGAGCAGTACTTC	CASSPPASRQFYEQYF
TRBV29-1	TRBJ2-7	-	-	TGCAGCGCAAAGACGGTAGAGGGTCCCTCCTACGAGCAGTACTTC	CSAKTVEGPSYEQYF
TRBV4-1	TRBJ1-5	-	once	TGCGCCAGCAGCCAAGGTCCGTTCAGGATTAAAAATCAGCCCCAGCATTTT	CASSQGPFRIKNQPQHF
TRBV10-1	TRBJ1-4	-	once	TGCGCCAGCAGTGGCGGGGCAACTAATGAAAAACTGTTTTTT	CASSGGATNEKLFF
TRBV5-1	TRBJ1-4	TRBD1	-	TGCGCCAGCAGCTCTCCGGGGACAGGAAATGAAAAACTGTTTTTT	CASSSPGTGNEKLFF
TRBV4-3	TRBJ1-2	TRBD1	-	TGCGCCAGCAGCCAAGTTACCGGGACAGGGGGCTACACCTTC	CASSQVTGTGGYTF
TRBV5-1	TRBJ1-2	-	-	TGCGCCAGCAGCCCCGGACAGCACTCTAGCTACACCTTC	CASSPGQHSSYTF
TRBV10-2	TRBJ2-1	-	-	TGCGCCAGCAAAGAGGGGTGGTACAATGAGCAGTTCTTC	CASKEGWYNEQFF
TRBV5-1	TRBJ1-1	-	-	TGCGCCAGCAGCTTGATCTGGGGAGACACTGAAGCTTTCTTT	CASSLIWGDTEAFF
TRBV12-5	TRBJ1-1	-	-	TGTGCTAGTGGTTTGGTAGTAGGGTCGGTCACTGAAGCTTTCTTT	CASGLVVGSVTEAFF
TRBV3-1/TRBV3-2	TRBJ2-1	-	-	TGTGCCAGCAGCCAAGATAGGGGAGGCAGCTACAATGAGCAGTTCTTC	CASSQDRGGSYNEQFF
TRBV27	TRBJ1-2	TRBD1	few	TGTGCCAGCAGTTTCTCCCAGACAGGGGGCAATGGCTACACCTTC	CASSFSQTGGNGYTF
TRBV6-5	TRBJ2-7	TRBD2	-	TGTGCCAGCAGTTACGGACTAGCCTACGAGCAGTACTTC	CASSYGLAYEQYF
TRBV30	TRBJ2-1	TRBD2	-	TGTGCCTCCACGAAATCTCTAGCGGGGGGGTCAAATGAGCAGTTCTTC	CASTKSLAGGSNEQFF
TRBV10-3	TRBJ1-5	-	once	TGTGCCACCCGGGTCAGGCCTAGTGAGGAGCCCCAGCATTTT	CATRVRPSEEPQHF
TRBV7-7	TRBJ2-5	-	-	TGTGCTAGCAGCTTAGTCGCCGGGGGAAAGACCCAGTACTTC	CASSLVAGGKTQYF
TRBV5-1	TRBJ1-3	-	-	TGCGCCAGCAGCCCGGGATACGATTCTGGAAACACCATATATTTT	CASSPGYDSGNTIYF
TRBV5-1	TRBJ2-3	-	once	TGCGCCAGCAGCTTGGCAGAAAAAGGAGATACGCAGTATTTT	CASSLAEKGDTQYF
TRBV7-9	TRBJ2-7	-	-	TGTGCCAGCAGCTTAGGGACAGCGATCTACGAGCAGTACTTC	CASSLGTAIYEQYF
TRBV12-3/TRBV12-4	TRBJ1-2	-	-	TGTGCCAGCAGTTGGGAGGCAGGGGGCTACACCTTC	CASSWEAGGYTF
TRBV5-1	TRBJ2-7	TRBD1	-	TGCGCCAGCAGCTTGCAGGGGGCGTACGAGCAGTACTTC	CASSLQGAYEQYF
TRBV25-1	TRBJ2-7	-	-	TGTGCCAGCAGTGACACCGGACAGACCAGGAGTTACGAGCAGTACTTC	CASSDTGQTRSYEQYF
TRBV9	TRBJ2-1	TRBD2	-	TGTGCCAGCAGCGACTCGACTAGCGGGTCATACAATGAGCAGTTCTTC	CASSDSTSGSYNEQFF
TRBV19	TRBJ1-2	TRBD1	once	TGTGCCAGTAGTATTTGGTGGACAGGGGGATCCTCGGAATATGGCTACACCTTC	CASSIWWTGGSSEYGYTF
TRBV29-1	TRBJ2-1	-	-	TGCAGCGTTCAGGTCAATGAGCAGTTCTTC	CSVQVNEQFF
TRBV6-5	TRBJ1-6	TRBD1	-	TGTGCCAGCAGTACCGGGACAGGGGGATCACCCCTCCACTTT	CASSTGTGGSPLHF
TRBV2	TRBJ2-3	-	-	TGTGCCAGCAGTTTCCTTGCGGATACGCAGTATTTT	CASSFLADTQYF